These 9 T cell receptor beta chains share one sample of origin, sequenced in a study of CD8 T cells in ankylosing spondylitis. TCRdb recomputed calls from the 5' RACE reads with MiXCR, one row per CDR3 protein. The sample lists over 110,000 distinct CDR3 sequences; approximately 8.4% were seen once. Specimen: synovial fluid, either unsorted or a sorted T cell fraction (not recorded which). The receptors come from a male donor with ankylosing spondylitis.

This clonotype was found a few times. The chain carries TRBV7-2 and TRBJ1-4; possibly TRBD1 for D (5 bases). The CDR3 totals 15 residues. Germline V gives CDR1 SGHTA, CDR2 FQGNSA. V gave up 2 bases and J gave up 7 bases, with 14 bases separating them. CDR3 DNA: TGTGCCAGCAGCTTACAGTCAGGGAGCGTTGAAAAACTGTTTTTT. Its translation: CASSLQSGSVEKLFF.

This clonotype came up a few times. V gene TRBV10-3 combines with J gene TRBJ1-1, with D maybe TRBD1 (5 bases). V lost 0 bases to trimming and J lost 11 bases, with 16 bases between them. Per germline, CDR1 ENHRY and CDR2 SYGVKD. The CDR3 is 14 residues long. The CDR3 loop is CAISESVWGDGAFF. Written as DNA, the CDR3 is TGTGCCATCAGTGAGTCTGTTTGGGGGGACGGGGCTTTCTTT.

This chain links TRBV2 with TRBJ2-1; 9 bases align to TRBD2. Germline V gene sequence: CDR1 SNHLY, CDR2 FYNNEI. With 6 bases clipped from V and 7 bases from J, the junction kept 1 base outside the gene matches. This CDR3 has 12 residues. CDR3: CASSTSGNEQFF. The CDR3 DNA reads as TGTGCCAGCAGCACTAGCGGGAATGAGCAGTTCTTC.

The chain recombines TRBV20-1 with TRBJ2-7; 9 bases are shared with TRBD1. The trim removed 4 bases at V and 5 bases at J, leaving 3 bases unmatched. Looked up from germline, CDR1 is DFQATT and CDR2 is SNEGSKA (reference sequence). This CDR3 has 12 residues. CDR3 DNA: TGCAGTGCTATTGACAGGGGGGACGAGCAGTACTTC. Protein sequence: CSAIDRGDEQYF.

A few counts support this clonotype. The CDR3 bases are TGCGCCAGCAGCCAAGAGCGAGGGACAGGAAACTTCTATGGCTACACCTTC. This translates into CASSQERGTGNFYGYTF. The rearrangement links TRBV4-3 to TRBJ1-2, with 8 nucleotides matching TRBD1. The CDR3 has 17 amino acids. CDR1 is LGHNA, CDR2 YSLEER, per germline. The trim removed 0 bases at V and 4 bases at J, leaving 10 bases unmatched.

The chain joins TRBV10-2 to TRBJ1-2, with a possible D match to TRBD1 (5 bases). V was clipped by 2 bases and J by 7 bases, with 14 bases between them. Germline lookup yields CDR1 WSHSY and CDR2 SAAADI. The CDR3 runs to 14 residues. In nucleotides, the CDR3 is TGCGCCAGCAGTGAGCCGCCAGGGATAGGTGGCTACACCTTC. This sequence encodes CASSEPPGIGGYTF.

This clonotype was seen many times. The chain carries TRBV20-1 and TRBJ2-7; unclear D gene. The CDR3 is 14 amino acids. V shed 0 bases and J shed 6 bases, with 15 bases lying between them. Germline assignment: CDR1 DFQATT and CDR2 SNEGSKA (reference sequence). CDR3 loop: CSARDPSGDSEQYF. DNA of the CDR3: TGCAGTGCTAGAGATCCGTCTGGAGACTCCGAGCAGTACTTC.

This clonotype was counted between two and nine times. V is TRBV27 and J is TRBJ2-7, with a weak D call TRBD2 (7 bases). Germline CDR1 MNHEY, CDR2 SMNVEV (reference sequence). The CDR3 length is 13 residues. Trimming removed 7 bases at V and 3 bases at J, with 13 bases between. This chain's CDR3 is CASKGGDRYEQYF. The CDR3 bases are TGTGCCAGCAAGGGGGGGGACCGCTACGAGCAGTACTTC.

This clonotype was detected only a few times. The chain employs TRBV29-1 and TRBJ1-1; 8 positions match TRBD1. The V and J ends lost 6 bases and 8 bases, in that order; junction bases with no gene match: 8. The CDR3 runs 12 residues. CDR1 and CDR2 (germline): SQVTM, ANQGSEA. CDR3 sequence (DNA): TGCAGCGTGAAGAGTCGACAGGGGGAAGCTTTCTTT. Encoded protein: CSVKSRQGEAFF.